The rows below give T cell receptor beta chains drawn from one sample of a study of blood T cell repertoires in COVID-19. Produced via immunoSEQ multiplex PCR; TCRdb's table is partial and in-frame only. The profile shows 150,000 to 200,000 clones, around 81% of them singletons. Sequencing used peripheral blood. These receptors originate from a woman of 80 years or more with COVID-19, enrolled during active disease. CDR3s include the opening cysteine and the closing phenylalanine or tryptophan. D genes are given only for firm matches. Only part of the rows carry a size: once, few, many, or a class if the clone is expanded.

d_gene	abundance	v_gene	j_gene	CDR3nt	CDR3aa
.	.	TRBV7-6	TRBJ2-5	TGTGCCAGCAGCTTAGGCCGGGAGACCCAGTACTTC	CASSLGRETQYF
TRBD1	.	TRBV7-2	TRBJ2-3	TGTGCCAGCAGTGTCCCGGGACAGGGTTGGTCAGATACGCAGTATTTT	CASSVPGQGWSDTQYF
TRBD1	.	TRBV5-1	TRBJ2-1	TGCGCCAGCAGCGGGGGACAGGGGAACTACAATGAGCAGTTCTTC	CASSGGQGNYNEQFF
.	.	TRBV7-9	TRBJ2-7	TGTGCCAGCAGCCAGGGGGGACGGGTAGCCTACGAGCAGTACTTC	CASSQGGRVAYEQYF
.	.	TRBV4-3	TRBJ2-2	TGCGCCAGCAGCCAAGATCGGAGGGACGCCGGGGAGCTGTTTTTT	CASSQDRRDAGELFF
TRBD2	.	TRBV6-6	TRBJ2-1	TGTGCCAGCAGTCCCCTGATGGGGGCTAGCGGGAATGAGCAGTTCTTC	CASSPLMGASGNEQFF
.	.	TRBV9	TRBJ1-2	TGTGCCAGCACCCGCGTACGTGTAGGGGGGGTAGATGGCTACACCTTC	CASTRVRVGGVDGYTF
.	.	TRBV3-1/TRBV3-2	TRBJ1-2	TGTGCCAGCAGCCCTATCTTCGGGGACACTGGGCATTATGGCTACACCTTC	CASSPIFGDTGHYGYTF
TRBD1	.	TRBV27	TRBJ2-2	TGTGCCAGCAGCCGGACAGGTCGGAACACCGGGGAGCTGTTTTTT	CASSRTGRNTGELFF
.	once	TRBV5-5	TRBJ2-7	TGTGCCAGCAGCTTCGGGCAGGGGTTAAAGGCCTACGAGCAGTACTTC	CASSFGQGLKAYEQYF
TRBD1	.	TRBV6-2/TRBV6-3	TRBJ1-5	TGTGCCAGCAGTCGCCGGACAGGGGGGATAAGTCAGCCCCAGCATTTT	CASSRRTGGISQPQHF
TRBD2	.	TRBV14	TRBJ2-1	TGTGCCAGCAGCCAAGATCTCGGCGGGAGGTACACCAACAATGAGCAGTTCTTC	CASSQDLGGRYTNNEQFF
TRBD1	.	TRBV19	TRBJ1-6	TGTGCCAGTCACCTCCGGGACAGGGATTCACCCCTCCACTTT	CASHLRDRDSPLHF
TRBD1	.	TRBV2	TRBJ1-1	TGTGCCAGCAGGGGACAGGGGGCCGAAGCTTTCTTT	CASRGQGAEAFF
TRBD1	.	TRBV6-5	TRBJ1-2	TGTGCCAGCAGGGGACAGGGTGAGAACTATGGCTACACCTTC	CASRGQGENYGYTF
.	.	TRBV19	TRBJ2-1	TGTGCCAGTAGTTCAGGGGTCGGTTCCTACAATGAGCAGTTCTTC	CASSSGVGSYNEQFF
.	.	TRBV6-5	TRBJ1-4	TGTGCCAGCAAGTTGTTCCAGGGAGGAGAAAAACTGTTTTTT	CASKLFQGGEKLFF
.	.	TRBV18	TRBJ1-2	TGTGCCAGCTCATTGGACAGCTCTAACTATGGCTACACCTTC	CASSLDSSNYGYTF
TRBD1	.	TRBV24-1	TRBJ1-2	TGTGCCACCAGTGAGACAGGGTTTGGCTACACCTTC	CATSETGFGYTF
.	few	TRBV13	TRBJ2-7	TGTGCCAGCAGCTTAGCCAGGGGTTACGAGCAGTACTTC	CASSLARGYEQYF
.	once	TRBV6-5	TRBJ1-3	TGTGCCAGCAGTTCGCTCACAGGGCTCTCTGGAAACACCATATATTTT	CASSSLTGLSGNTIYF
.	.	TRBV5-1	TRBJ2-3	TGCGCCAGCAGCGTTAGCCCGACTAGTGGCACAGATACGCAGTATTTT	CASSVSPTSGTDTQYF
TRBD1	.	TRBV3-1/TRBV3-2	TRBJ1-1	TGTGCCAGCAGCCAAGAGGGGTACAGGGGCACTGAAGCTTTCTTT	CASSQEGYRGTEAFF
TRBD1	once	TRBV5-4	TRBJ1-6	TGTGCCAGCAGCAAAGACGGGACAGGGGAAAATTCACCCCTCCACTTT	CASSKDGTGENSPLHF
.	few	TRBV4-1	TRBJ1-1	TGCGCCAGCAGTTGGGGGCAGGCTAACACTGAAGCTTTCTTT	CASSWGQANTEAFF
.	.	TRBV11-3	TRBJ1-1	TGTGCCAGCAGCCCCCCGAGCCGCCGAGAAGCTTTCTTT	CASSPPSRREAFF
TRBD2	.	TRBV19	TRBJ2-3	TGTGCCAGTAGTATACCAACTAGCGGGAGCACAGATACGCAGTATTTT	CASSIPTSGSTDTQYF
TRBD1	few	TRBV19	TRBJ1-3	TGTGCCAGTAGTAAGACAGGGTCTTCCTTCCTCTCTGGAAACACCATATATTTT	CASSKTGSSFLSGNTIYF
.	.	TRBV5-6	TRBJ2-2	TGTGCCAGCAGCTTGAAAATCCTTCGCGCCGGGGAGCTGTTTTTT	CASSLKILRAGELFF
TRBD1	few	TRBV4-1	TRBJ2-7	TGCGCCAGCAGCCGGACAGGGGACTACGCGCAGTACTTC	CASSRTGDYAQYF
.	.	TRBV7-9	TRBJ1-2	TGTGCCAGCAGCCTCACCGGGAGAAACTATGGCTACACCTTC	CASSLTGRNYGYTF
TRBD1	.	TRBV6-6	TRBJ1-3	TGTGCCAGCTTGGGGTTGGACAGGGACGGGAACACCATATATTTT	CASLGLDRDGNTIYF
.	once	TRBV6-5	TRBJ1-1	TGTGCCAGCAGTTACAGTTGGGACATGAACACTGAAGCTTTCTTT	CASSYSWDMNTEAFF
TRBD2	.	TRBV27	TRBJ2-1	TGTGCCAGCAAAACTAGCGGAGCCTACAATGAGCAGTTCTTC	CASKTSGAYNEQFF
TRBD2	.	TRBV9	TRBJ2-3	TGTGCCAGCAGCGTATTAGCGGGGGGTAGAGATACGCAGTATTTT	CASSVLAGGRDTQYF
TRBD2	.	TRBV2	TRBJ2-5	TGTGCCAGCAGTGAAACTAGCGGGGTAGAGACCCAGTACTTC	CASSETSGVETQYF
.	once	TRBV27	TRBJ2-2	TGTGCCAGCAGTTTTACGGCAGGGGTCACCGGGGAGCTGTTTTTT	CASSFTAGVTGELFF
.	.	TRBV5-1	TRBJ1-6	TGCGCCAGCAGCTTGGGCGGTTCACCCCTCCACTTT	CASSLGGSPLHF
TRBD2	.	TRBV4-1	TRBJ2-3	TGCGCCAGCAGCCTAGCGGGGGGGGTCACAGATACGCAGTATTTT	CASSLAGGVTDTQYF
TRBD1	.	TRBV28	TRBJ1-2	TGTGCCAGCAGTCCGGACAGGGCGTTCTATGGCTACACCTTC	CASSPDRAFYGYTF
TRBD2	.	TRBV5-1	TRBJ2-1	TGCGCCAGCAGCTTGGTGACGGGGACTAGCGGGGACAATGAGCAGTTCTTC	CASSLVTGTSGDNEQFF
.	.	TRBV19	TRBJ1-2	TGTGCCAGTAGTATAGATACAGGGAACTATGGCTACACCTTC	CASSIDTGNYGYTF
TRBD1	.	TRBV5-1	TRBJ2-5	TGCGCCAGCAGCCTATCCGGGACAGGGGAAGAGACCCAGTACTTC	CASSLSGTGEETQYF
.	.	TRBV7-3	TRBJ1-1	TGTGCCAGCAGGGTGGACAGTAACACTGAAGCTTTCTTT	CASRVDSNTEAFF
TRBD1	.	TRBV6-5	TRBJ2-7	TGTGCCAGCAGTTACGGAATAGGGGGCAATTACGAGCAGTACTTC	CASSYGIGGNYEQYF
TRBD1	.	TRBV19	TRBJ1-6	TGTGCCAGTAGTATAGGCGGGACAGGGCTATCACCCCTCCACTTT	CASSIGGTGLSPLHF
TRBD1	once	TRBV4-1	TRBJ1-5	TGCGCCAGCAGCCAAGATGCGTCAGGGGCAGGGGGGCCCCAGCATTTT	CASSQDASGAGGPQHF